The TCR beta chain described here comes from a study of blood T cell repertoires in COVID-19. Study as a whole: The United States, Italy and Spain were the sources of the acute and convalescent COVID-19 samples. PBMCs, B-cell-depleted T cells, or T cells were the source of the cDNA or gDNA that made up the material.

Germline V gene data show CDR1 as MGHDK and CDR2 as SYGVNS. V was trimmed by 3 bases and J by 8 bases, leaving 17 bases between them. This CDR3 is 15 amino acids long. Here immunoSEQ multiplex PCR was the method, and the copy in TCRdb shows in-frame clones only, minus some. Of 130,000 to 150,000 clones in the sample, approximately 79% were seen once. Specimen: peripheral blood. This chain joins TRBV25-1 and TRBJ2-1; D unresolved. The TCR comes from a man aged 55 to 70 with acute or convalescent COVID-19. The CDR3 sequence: CASSDVVDMSDEQFF. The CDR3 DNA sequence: TGTGCCAGCAGTGACGTCGTAGATATGAGCGATGAGCAGTTCTTC.